This T cell receptor beta chain stems from a study of cytomegalovirus exposure and HLA in healthy donors. Turning to the study itself: For the roughly 400 genotyped donors, about 81% fell within the Caucasian-associated ancestry cluster. Regarding the study as a whole: The study recorded over 150 TCR beta chains that were cytomegalovirus-associated.

The CDR3 sequence is 17 residues long. In germline, CDR1 is MDHEN, CDR2 SYDVKM. V shed 2 bases, J shed 4 bases, and the junction held 13 bases outside the gene matches. Use of 60 Vbeta and 13 Jbeta primers characterized the PCR. Libraries were prepared by immunoSEQ multiplex PCR; TCRdb keeps only in-frame clonotypes and omits some of them. In the table there are fewer than 200,000 clones, 75% of which are singletons. Notes on this clone: Its antigen is unknown.

V usage is TRBV28 and J usage is TRBJ1-2; 7 bases align to TRBD1. Sequenced input: PBMCs. The receptor was isolated from a female donor in good health and CMV-seronegative. CDR3 protein: CASSLQITSGQLYGYTF. The CDR3 bases are TGTGCCAGCAGTTTACAGATAACTTCGGGACAGCTCTATGGCTACACCTTC.